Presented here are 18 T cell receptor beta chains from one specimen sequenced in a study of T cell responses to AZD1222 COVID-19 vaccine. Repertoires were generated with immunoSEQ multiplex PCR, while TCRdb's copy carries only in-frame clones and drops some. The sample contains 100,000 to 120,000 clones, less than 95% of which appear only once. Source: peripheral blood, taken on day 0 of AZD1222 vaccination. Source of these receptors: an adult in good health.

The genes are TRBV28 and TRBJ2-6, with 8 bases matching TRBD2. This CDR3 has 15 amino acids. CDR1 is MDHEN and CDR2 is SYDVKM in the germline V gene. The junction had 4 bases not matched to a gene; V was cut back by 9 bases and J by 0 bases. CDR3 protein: CASSRGGSGANVLTF. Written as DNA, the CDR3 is TGTGCCAGTTCCCGGGGGGGCTCTGGGGCCAACGTCCTGACTTTC.

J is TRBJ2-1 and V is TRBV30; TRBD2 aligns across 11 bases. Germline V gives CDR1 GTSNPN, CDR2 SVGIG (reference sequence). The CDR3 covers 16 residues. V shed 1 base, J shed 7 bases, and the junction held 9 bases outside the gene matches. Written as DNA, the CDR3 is TGTGCCTGGAGTGCCCTAGCGGGGGGCCTTCGGAATGAGCAGTTCTTC. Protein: CAWSALAGGLRNEQFF. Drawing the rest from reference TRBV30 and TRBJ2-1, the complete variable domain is SQTIHQWPATLVQPVGSPLSLECTVEGTSNPNLYWYRQAAGRGLQLLFYSVGIGQISSEVPQNLSASRPQDRQFILSSKKLLLSDSGFYLCAWSALAGGLRNEQFFGPGTRLTVL.

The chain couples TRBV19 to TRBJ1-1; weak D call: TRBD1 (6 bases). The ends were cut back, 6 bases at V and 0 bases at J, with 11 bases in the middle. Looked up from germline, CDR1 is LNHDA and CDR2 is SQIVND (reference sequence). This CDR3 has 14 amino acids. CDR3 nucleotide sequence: TGTGCCAGTAGCAGCGGACAGTTGAACACTGAAGCTTTCTTT. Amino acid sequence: CASSSGQLNTEAFF.

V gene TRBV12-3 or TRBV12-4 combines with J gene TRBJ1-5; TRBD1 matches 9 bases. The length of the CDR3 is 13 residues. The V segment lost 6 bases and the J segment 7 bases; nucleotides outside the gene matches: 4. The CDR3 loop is CASSWTGEQPQHF. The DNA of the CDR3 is TGTGCCAGCAGCTGGACAGGGGAACAGCCCCAGCATTTT.

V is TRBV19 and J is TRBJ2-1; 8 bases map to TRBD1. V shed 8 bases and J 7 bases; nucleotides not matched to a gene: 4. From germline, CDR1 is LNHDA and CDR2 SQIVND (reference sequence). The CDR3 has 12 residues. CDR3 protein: CASSDRGNEQFF. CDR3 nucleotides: TGTGCCAGTTCCGACAGGGGTAATGAGCAGTTCTTC.

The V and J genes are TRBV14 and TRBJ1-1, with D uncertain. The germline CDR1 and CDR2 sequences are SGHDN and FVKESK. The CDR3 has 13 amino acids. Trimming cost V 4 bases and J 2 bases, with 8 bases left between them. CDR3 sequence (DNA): TGTGCCAGCAGCCTAGGACCCAACACTGAAGCTTTCTTT. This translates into CASSLGPNTEAFF.

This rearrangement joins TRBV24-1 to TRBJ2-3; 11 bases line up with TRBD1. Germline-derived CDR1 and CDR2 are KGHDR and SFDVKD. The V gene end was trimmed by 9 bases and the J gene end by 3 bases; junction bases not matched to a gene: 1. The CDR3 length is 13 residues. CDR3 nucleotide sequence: TGTGCCACCGGGACAGGGGGAACAGATACGCAGTATTTT. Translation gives CATGTGGTDTQYF.

The CDR3 DNA sequence: TGTGCCAGCAGTTTAAGGCAGGGAAGAGGTGGCTACACCTTC. Protein: CASSLRQGRGGYTF. The chain employs TRBV28 and TRBJ1-2; D is possibly TRBD1 (5 bases). The CDR3 is 14 amino acids. V was trimmed by 2 bases and J by 7 bases, leaving 14 bases between them. Per the germline V gene, CDR1 is MDHEN and CDR2 is SYDVKM.

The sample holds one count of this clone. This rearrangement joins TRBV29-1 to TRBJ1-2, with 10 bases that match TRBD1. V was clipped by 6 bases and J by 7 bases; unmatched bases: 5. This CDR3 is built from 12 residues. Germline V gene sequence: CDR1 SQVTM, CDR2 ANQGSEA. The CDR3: CSVATGGGGYTF. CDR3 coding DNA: TGCAGCGTGGCGACAGGGGGCGGTGGCTACACCTTC.

CDR3 residues: CAWSIGRQPGNTIYF. The CDR3 coding sequence is TGTGCCTGGAGTATTGGGCGTCAGCCTGGAAACACCATATATTTT. J is TRBJ1-3 and V is TRBV30; D is undetermined. This CDR3 has 15 amino acids. V was cut by 2 bases and J by 2 bases, with 13 bases left in between. CDR1 and CDR2 from the germline V gene are GTSNPN and SVGIG (reference sequence).

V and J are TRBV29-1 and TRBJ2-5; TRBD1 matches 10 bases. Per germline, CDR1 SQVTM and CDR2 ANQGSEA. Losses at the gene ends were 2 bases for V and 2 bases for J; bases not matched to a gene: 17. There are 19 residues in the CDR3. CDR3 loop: CSVERRDRGGSLQQETQYF. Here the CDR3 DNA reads TGCAGCGTTGAACGCCGGGACAGGGGAGGTTCTCTGCAACAAGAGACCCAGTACTTC.

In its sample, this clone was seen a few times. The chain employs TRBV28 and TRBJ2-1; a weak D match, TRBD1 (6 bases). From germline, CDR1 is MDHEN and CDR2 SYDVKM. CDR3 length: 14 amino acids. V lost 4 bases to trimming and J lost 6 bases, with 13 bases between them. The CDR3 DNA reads TGTGCCAGCAGTTCTCCCCGCAGGGGCAATGAGCAGTTCTTC. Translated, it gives CASSSPRRGNEQFF.

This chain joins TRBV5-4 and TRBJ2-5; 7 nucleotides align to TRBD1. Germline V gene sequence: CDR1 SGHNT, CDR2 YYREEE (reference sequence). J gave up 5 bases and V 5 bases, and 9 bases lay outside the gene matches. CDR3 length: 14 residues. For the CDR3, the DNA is TGTGCCAGCAGTTTGACAGGGCCGGGGGAGACCCAGTACTTC. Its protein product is CASSLTGPGETQYF.

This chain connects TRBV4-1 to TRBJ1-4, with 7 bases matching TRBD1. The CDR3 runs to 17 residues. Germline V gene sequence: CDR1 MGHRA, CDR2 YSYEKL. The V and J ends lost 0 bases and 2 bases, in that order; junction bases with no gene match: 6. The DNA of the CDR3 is TGCGCCAGCAGCCAAGATCGAGGGGGCAGGACTAATGAAAAACTGTTTTTT. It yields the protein CASSQDRGGRTNEKLFF.

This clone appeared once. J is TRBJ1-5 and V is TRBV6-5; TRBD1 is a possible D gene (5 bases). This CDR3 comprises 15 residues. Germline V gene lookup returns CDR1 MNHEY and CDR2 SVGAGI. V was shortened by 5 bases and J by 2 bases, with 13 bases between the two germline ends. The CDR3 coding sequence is TGTGCCAGCAGTCCCCAGGGAGTCGGCAATCAGCCCCAGCATTTT. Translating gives CASSPQGVGNQPQHF.

The CDR3 nucleotides are TGTGCCATCAGTGAGGGAACCAGGGGACCCGAAACTTATAATTCACCCCTCCACTTT. Translating gives CAISEGTRGPETYNSPLHF. J is TRBJ1-6 and V is TRBV10-3, with a tentative D call TRBD1 (6 bases). Germline values: CDR1 ENHRY, CDR2 SYGVKD. The CDR3 loop spans 19 amino acids. V was pared by 2 bases and J by 4 bases, with 21 bases between.

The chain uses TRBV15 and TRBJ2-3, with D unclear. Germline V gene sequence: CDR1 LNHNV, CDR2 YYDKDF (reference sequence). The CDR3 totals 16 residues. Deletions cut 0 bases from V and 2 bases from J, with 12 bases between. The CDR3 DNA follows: TGTGCCACCAGCAGAGAAGGCAACAGAGCCACAGATACGCAGTATTTT. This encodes CATSREGNRATDTQYF.

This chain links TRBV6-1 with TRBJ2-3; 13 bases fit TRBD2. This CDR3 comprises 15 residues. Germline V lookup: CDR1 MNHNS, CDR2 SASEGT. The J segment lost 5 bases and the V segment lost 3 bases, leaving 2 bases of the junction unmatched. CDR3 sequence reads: CASSDRTSGGDTQYF. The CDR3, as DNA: TGTGCCAGCAGTGACCGGACTAGCGGGGGAGATACGCAGTATTTT.